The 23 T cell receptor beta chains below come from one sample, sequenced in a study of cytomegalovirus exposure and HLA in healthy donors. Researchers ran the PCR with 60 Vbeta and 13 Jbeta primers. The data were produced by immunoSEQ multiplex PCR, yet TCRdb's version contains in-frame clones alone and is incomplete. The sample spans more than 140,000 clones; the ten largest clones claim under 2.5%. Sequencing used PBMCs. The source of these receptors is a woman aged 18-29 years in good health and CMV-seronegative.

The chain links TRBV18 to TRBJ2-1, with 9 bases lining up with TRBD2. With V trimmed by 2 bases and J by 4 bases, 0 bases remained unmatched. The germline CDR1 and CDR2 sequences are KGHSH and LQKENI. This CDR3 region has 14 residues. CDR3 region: CASSPAGGYNEQFF. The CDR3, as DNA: TGTGCCAGCTCACCAGCGGGAGGGTACAATGAGCAGTTCTTC.

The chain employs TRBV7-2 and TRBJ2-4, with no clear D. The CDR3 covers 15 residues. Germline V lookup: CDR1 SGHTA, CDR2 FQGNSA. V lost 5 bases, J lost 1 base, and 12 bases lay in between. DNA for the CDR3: TGTGCCAGCAGCCCCCCGTTGAGGGCCAAAAACATTCAGTACTTC. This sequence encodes CASSPPLRAKNIQYF. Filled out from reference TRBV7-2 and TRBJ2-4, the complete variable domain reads GAGVSQSPSNKVTEKGKDVELRCDPISGHTALYWYRQSLGQGLEFLIYFQGNSAPDKSGLPSDRFSAERTGGSVSTLTIQRTQQEDSAVYLCASSPPLRAKNIQYFGAGTRLSVL.

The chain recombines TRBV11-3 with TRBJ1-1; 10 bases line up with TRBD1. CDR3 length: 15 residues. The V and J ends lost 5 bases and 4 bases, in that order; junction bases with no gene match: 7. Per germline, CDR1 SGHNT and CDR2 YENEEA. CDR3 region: CASSRGGQGSTEAFF. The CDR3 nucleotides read TGTGCCAGCAGCCGGGGGGGACAGGGGAGCACTGAAGCTTTCTTT.

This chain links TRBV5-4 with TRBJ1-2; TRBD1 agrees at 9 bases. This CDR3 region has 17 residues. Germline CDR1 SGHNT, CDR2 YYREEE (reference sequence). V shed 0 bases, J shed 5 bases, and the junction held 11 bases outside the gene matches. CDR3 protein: CASSLAWGQQGAYGYTF. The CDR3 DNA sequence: TGTGCCAGCAGCTTGGCTTGGGGCCAACAGGGGGCGTATGGCTACACCTTC.

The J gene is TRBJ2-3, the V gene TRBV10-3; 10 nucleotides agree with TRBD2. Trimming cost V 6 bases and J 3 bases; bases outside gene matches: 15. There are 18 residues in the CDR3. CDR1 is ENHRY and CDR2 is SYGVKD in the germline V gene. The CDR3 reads CAISPRPLAGGVTDTQYF. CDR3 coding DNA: TGTGCCATCAGCCCCCGCCCTTTAGCGGGAGGAGTGACAGATACGCAGTATTTT.

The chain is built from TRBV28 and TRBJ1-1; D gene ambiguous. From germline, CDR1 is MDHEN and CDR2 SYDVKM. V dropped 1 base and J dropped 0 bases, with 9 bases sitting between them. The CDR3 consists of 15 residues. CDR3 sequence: CASSLSIVMNTEAFF. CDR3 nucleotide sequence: TGTGCCAGCAGTTTATCGATAGTGATGAACACTGAAGCTTTCTTT.

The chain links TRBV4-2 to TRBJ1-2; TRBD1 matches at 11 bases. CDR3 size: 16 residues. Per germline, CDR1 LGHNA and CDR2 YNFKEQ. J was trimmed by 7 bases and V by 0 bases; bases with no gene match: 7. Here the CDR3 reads CASSQEGTGGFGGYTF. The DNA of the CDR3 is TGTGCCAGCAGCCAAGAAGGGACAGGGGGATTTGGTGGCTACACCTTC.

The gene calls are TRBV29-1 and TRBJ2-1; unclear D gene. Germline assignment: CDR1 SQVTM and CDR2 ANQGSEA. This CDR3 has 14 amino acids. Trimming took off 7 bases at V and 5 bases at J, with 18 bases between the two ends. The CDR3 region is CSAEVVGRDNEQFF. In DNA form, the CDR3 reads TGCAGCGCAGAGGTGGTCGGAAGAGACAATGAGCAGTTCTTC.

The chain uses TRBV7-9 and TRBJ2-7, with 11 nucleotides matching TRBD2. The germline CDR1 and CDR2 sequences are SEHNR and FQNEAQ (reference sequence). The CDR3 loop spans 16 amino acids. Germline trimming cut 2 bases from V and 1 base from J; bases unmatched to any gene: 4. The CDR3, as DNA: TGTGCCAGCAGCTTATTTGGGACTAGCGGTTCCTACGAGCAGTACGTC. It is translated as CASSLFGTSGSYEQYV.

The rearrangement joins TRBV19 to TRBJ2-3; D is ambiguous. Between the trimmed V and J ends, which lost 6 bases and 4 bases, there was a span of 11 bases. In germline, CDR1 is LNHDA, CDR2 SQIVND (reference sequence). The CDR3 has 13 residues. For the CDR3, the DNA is TGTGCCAGTAGCCTTTCTATGGCAGATACGCAGTATTTT. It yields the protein CASSLSMADTQYF.

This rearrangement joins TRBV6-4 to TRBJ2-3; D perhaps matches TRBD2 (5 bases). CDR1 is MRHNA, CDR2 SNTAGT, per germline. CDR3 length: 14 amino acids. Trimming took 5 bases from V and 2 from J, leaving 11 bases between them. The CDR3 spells CASSPDRDTDTQYF. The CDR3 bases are TGTGCCAGCAGTCCTGACCGGGACACAGATACGCAGTATTTT.

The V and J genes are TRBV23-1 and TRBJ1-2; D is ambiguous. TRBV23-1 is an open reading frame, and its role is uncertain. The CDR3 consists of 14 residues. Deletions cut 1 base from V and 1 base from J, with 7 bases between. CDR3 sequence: CASSQLEVNYGYTF. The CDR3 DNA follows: TGCGCCAGCAGTCAATTAGAGGTTAACTATGGCTACACCTTC.

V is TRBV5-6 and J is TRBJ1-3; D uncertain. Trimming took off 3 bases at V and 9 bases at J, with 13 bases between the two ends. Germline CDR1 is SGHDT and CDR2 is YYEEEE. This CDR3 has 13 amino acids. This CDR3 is CASSSPPGSTIYF. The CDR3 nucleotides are TGTGCCAGCAGCTCCCCCCCGGGGAGCACCATATATTTT.

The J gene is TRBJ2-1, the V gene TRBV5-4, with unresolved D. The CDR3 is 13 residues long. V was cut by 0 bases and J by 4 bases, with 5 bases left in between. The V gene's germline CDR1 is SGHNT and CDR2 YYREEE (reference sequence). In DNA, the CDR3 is TGTGCCAGCAGCTTGGCAAAATACAATGAGCAGTTCTTC. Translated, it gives CASSLAKYNEQFF.

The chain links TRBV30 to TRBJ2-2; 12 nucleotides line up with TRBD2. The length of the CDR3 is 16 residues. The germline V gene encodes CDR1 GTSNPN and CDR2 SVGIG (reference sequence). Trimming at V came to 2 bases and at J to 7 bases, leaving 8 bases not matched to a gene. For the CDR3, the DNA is TGTGCCTGGAGTCGGCTAGCGGGAGGGCCGGGCGGGGAGCTGTTTTTT. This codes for CAWSRLAGGPGGELFF. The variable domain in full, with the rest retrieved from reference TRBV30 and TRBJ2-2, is SQTIHQWPATLVQPVGSPLSLECTVEGTSNPNLYWYRQAAGRGLQLLFYSVGIGQISSEVPQNLSASRPQDRQFILSSKKLLLSDSGFYLCAWSRLAGGPGGELFFGEGSRLTVL.

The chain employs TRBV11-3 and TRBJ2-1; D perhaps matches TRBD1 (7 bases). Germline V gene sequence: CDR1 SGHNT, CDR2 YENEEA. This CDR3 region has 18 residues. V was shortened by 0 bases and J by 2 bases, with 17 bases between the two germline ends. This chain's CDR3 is CASSLDRWSGGPYNEQFF. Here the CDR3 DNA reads TGTGCCAGCAGCTTAGATCGGTGGTCAGGGGGGCCCTACAATGAGCAGTTCTTC. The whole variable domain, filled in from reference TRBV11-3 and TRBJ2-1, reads EAGVVQSPRYKIIEKKQPVAFWCNPISGHNTLYWYLQNLGQGPELLIRYENEEAVDDSQLPKDRFSAERLKGVDSTLKIQPAELGDSAVYLCASSLDRWSGGPYNEQFFGPGTRLTVL.

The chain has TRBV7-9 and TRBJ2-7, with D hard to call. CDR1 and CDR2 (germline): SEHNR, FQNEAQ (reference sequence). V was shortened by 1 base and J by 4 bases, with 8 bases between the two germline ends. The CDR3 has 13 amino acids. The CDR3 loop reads CASSLGVAYEQYF. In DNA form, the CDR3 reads TGTGCCAGCAGCTTAGGCGTAGCATACGAGCAGTACTTC.

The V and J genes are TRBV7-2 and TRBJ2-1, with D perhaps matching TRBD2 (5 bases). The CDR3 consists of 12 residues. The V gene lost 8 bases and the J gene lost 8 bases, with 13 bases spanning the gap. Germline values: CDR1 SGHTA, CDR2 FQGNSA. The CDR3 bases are TGTGCCAGCCTGCTCAAGAGGGATGAGCAGTTCTTC. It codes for CASLLKRDEQFF.

The CDR3 sequence is CASSTTDRSYGYTF. The DNA for the CDR3 is TGTGCCAGCAGTACTACGGACAGATCATATGGCTACACCTTC. The V and J genes are TRBV6-6 and TRBJ1-2; a weak D match, TRBD1 (6 bases). CDR1 MNHNY and CDR2 SVGAGI come from the germline V gene (reference sequence). The CDR3 loop spans 14 amino acids. Trimming removed 5 bases from V and 5 bases from J, with 15 bases in between.

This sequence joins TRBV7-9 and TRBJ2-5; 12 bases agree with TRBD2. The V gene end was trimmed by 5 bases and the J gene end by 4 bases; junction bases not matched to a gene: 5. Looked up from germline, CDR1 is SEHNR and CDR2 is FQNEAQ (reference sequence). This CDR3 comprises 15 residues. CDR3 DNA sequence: TGTGCCAGCAGCCTAGGACTAGCGGGAACAGAGACCCAGTACTTC. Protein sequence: CASSLGLAGTETQYF.

The CDR3 region has the DNA TGTGCCAGCAGCTTCCTAGGAGGAGATACGCAGTATTTT. Protein sequence: CASSFLGGDTQYF. J is TRBJ2-3 and V is TRBV7-3; maybe TRBD2 (5 bases). Germline values: CDR1 SGHTA, CDR2 FQGTGA. Trimming took off 3 bases at V and 5 bases at J, with 9 bases between the two ends. CDR3 size: 13 residues.

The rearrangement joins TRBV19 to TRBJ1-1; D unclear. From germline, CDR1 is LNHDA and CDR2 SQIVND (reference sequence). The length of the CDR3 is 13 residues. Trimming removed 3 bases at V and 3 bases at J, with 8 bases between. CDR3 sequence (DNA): TGTGCCAGTAGTATCTCGGCGGACACTGAAGCTTTCTTT. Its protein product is CASSISADTEAFF.

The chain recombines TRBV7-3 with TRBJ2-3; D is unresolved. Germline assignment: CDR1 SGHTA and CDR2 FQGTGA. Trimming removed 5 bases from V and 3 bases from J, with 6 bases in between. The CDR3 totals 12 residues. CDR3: CASSERTDTQYF. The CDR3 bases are TGTGCCAGCAGCGAACGGACAGATACGCAGTATTTT. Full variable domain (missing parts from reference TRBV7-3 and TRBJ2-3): GAGVSQTPSNKVTEKGKYVELRCDPISGHTALYWYRQSLGQGPEFLIYFQGTGAADDSGLPNDRFFAVRPEGSVSTLKIQRTERGDSAVYLCASSERTDTQYFGPGTRLTVL.